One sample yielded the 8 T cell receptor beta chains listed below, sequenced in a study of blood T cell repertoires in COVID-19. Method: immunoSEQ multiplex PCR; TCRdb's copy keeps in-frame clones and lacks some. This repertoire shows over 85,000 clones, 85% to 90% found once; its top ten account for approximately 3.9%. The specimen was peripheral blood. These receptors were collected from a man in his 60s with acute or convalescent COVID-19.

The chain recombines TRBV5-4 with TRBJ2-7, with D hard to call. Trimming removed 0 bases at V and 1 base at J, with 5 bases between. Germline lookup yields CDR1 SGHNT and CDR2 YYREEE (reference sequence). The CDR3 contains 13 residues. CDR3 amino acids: CASSLGASYEQYF. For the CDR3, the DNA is TGTGCCAGCAGCTTGGGGGCTTCCTACGAGCAGTACTTC.

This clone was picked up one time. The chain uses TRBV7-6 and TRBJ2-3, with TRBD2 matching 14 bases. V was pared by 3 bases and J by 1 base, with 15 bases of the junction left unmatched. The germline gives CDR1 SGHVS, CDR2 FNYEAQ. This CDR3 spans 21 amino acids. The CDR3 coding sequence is TGTGCCAGCAGCTTGCGACGGGGACTAGCGGGAGCTTCGGGGCGCACAGATACGCAGTATTTT. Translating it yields CASSLRRGLAGASGRTDTQYF.

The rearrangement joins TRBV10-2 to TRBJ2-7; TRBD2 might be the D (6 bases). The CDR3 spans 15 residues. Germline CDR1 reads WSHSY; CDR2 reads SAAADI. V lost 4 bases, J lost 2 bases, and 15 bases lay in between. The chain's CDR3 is CASSGPGLTTYEQYF. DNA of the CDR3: TGCGCCAGCAGTGGACCGGGACTGACAACCTACGAGCAGTACTTC.

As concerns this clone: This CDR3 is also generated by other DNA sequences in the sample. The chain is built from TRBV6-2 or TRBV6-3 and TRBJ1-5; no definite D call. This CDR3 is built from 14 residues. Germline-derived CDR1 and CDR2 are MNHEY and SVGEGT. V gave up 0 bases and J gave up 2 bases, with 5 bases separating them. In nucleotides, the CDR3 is TGTGCCAGCAGTTACTCGGCAGGCAATCAGCCCCAGCATTTT. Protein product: CASSYSAGNQPQHF.

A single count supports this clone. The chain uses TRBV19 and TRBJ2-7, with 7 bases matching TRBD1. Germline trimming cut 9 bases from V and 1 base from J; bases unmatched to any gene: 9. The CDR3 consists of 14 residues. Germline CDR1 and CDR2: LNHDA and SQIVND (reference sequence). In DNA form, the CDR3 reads TGTGCCAGCTCACCGACAGGGCGGTCCTACGAGCAGTACTTC. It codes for CASSPTGRSYEQYF.

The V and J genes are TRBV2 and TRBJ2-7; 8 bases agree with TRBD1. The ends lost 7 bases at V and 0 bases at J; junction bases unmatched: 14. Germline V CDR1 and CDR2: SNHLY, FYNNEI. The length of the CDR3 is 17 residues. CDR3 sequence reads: CASNPKRQGTFSYEQYF. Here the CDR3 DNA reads TGTGCCAGCAATCCGAAACGACAGGGGACCTTCTCCTACGAGCAGTACTTC.

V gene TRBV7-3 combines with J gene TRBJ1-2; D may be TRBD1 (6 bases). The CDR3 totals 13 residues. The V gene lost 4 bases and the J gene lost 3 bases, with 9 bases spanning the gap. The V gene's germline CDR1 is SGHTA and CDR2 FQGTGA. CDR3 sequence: CASSSRTDYGYTF. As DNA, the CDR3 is TGTGCCAGCAGCTCCCGGACAGACTATGGCTACACCTTC.

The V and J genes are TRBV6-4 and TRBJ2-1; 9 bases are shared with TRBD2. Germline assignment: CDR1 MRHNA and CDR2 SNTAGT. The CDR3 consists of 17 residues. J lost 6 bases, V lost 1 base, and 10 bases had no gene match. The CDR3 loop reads CASSDLTSGMRTNEQFF. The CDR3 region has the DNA TGTGCCAGCAGTGACTTGACTAGCGGAATGAGAACCAATGAGCAGTTCTTC.